Below, one T cell receptor beta chain is given with its context. Sequencing was performed with immunoSEQ multiplex PCR; in TCRdb, only in-frame clones are kept and a portion is missing. The data show some 150,000 clones, with 85% seen just once and over 2.5% held by the top ten. The data are from a study of blood T cell repertoires in COVID-19. Study background: The United States, Italy and Spain provided the acute and convalescent COVID-19 samples.

V was shortened by 3 bases and J by 5 bases, with 14 bases between the two germline ends. There are 13 residues in the CDR3. Per germline, CDR1 DFQATT and CDR2 SNEGSKA (reference sequence). V is TRBV20-1 and J is TRBJ2-7; perhaps TRBD1 as D (5 bases). The sample consisted of peripheral blood. This receptor was taken from a human donor with acute or convalescent COVID-19. The donor label of this sample is uncertain. As DNA, the CDR3 is TGCAGTGCTAGTCGGCAGGGTAGGAACGAGCAGTACTTC. Amino acid sequence: CSASRQGRNEQYF.